A single sample is the source of the 25 T cell receptor beta chains below, sequenced in a study of PD-1 blockade in classical Hodgkin lymphoma. Measured with immunoSEQ multiplex PCR; TCRdb has only the in-frame clones, and not every one. The table lists tens of thousands of clones, about 80% of them singletons. Noted time point: cycle 4 day 1 (C4D1), after 6 weeks of nivolumab. In every patient, relapse followed autologous stem cell transplantation, while exposure to brentuximab vedotin differed. Sequencing used peripheral blood mononuclear cells (PBMCs), obtained before the fourth cycle of nivolumab. These receptors were obtained from a human donor with classical Hodgkin lymphoma.

The V call is TRBV27, the J call TRBJ2-1, with 8 positions matching TRBD2. Unmatched junction bases numbered 4, after V lost 3 bases and J lost 3 bases. This CDR3 has 15 residues. Per the germline V gene, CDR1 is MNHEY and CDR2 is SMNVEV (reference sequence). CDR3 sequence reads: CASSFGLANYNEQFF. CDR3 in DNA: TGTGCCAGCAGTTTTGGACTAGCTAACTACAATGAGCAGTTCTTC.

This chain links TRBV6-6 with TRBJ2-1; either TRBD1 or TRBD2 may supply D (5 bases each). The CDR3 is made up of 14 amino acids. Trimming removed 8 bases from V and 8 bases from J, with 19 bases in between. The V gene's germline CDR1 is MNHNY and CDR2 SVGAGI (reference sequence). As DNA, the CDR3 is TGTGCCAGCGGTCCGGGGCTAGGGGTCGATGAGCAGTTCTTC. Its protein is CASGPGLGVDEQFF.

The J gene is TRBJ1-3, the V gene TRBV9, with 7 bases aligning to TRBD1. V gave up 2 bases and J gave up 0 bases; unmatched junction bases: 8. The CDR3 runs 17 residues. Germline V gene data show CDR1 as SGDLS and CDR2 as YYNGEE. In DNA, the CDR3 is TGTGCCAGCAGCGTTTCACTTGGGACAGCCTCTGGAAACACCATATATTTT. This codes for CASSVSLGTASGNTIYF.

CDR3 amino acids: CASSLSQGFYEQYF. The CDR3 nucleotides are TGTGCCAGCAGCTTAAGCCAGGGGTTCTACGAGCAGTACTTC. This chain joins TRBV13 and TRBJ2-7; maybe TRBD1 (6 bases). Deletions cut 2 bases from V and 3 bases from J, with 11 bases between. The CDR3 length is 14 residues. Per the germline V gene, CDR1 is PRHDT and CDR2 is FYEKMQ (reference sequence).

The chain couples TRBV15 to TRBJ1-4; D is undetermined. Germline V gene data show CDR1 as LNHNV and CDR2 as YYDKDF (reference sequence). The ends were cut back, 1 base at V and 8 bases at J, with 11 bases in the middle. This CDR3 is built from 14 residues. For the CDR3, the DNA is TGTGCCACCAGCAGAGGAGAGGTACAGGAAAAACTGTTTTTT. Translation: CATSRGEVQEKLFF.

This chain links TRBV6-6 with TRBJ2-7, with unresolved D. Germline loops: CDR1 MNHNY, CDR2 SVGAGI (reference sequence). V dropped 6 bases and J dropped 3 bases, with 9 bases sitting between them. The CDR3 spans 12 residues. CDR3 DNA: TGTGCCAGCAGCCCTGACCTCTACGAGCAGTACTTC. Protein: CASSPDLYEQYF.

CDR3 protein: CASSFGGSRTDTQYF. The CDR3 DNA reads TGTGCCAGCAGCTTCGGAGGCAGTCGCACAGATACGCAGTATTTT. The chain uses TRBV5-4 and TRBJ2-3; the D gene is possibly TRBD2 (5 bases). CDR3 size: 15 residues. Germline loops: CDR1 SGHNT, CDR2 YYREEE (reference sequence). V dropped 2 bases and J dropped 1 base, with 11 bases sitting between them. Full variable domain (rest looked up from reference TRBV5-4 and TRBJ2-3): ETGVTQSPTHLIKTRGQQVTLRCSSQSGHNTVSWYQQALGQGPQFIFQYYREEENGRGNFPPRFSGLQFPNYSSELNVNALELDDSALYLCASSFGGSRTDTQYFGPGTRLTVL.

This clone was found a few times. J is TRBJ1-6 and V is TRBV19, with D hard to call. V lost 3 bases, J lost 8 bases, and 8 bases lay in between. Looked up from germline, CDR1 is LNHDA and CDR2 is SQIVND (reference sequence). The CDR3 consists of 13 residues. CDR3 amino acids: CASSIGADSPLHF. In DNA form, the CDR3 reads TGTGCCAGTAGTATCGGCGCGGATTCACCCCTCCACTTT.

V usage is TRBV7-2 and J usage is TRBJ1-2, with no clear D. Per the germline V gene, CDR1 is SGHTA and CDR2 is FQGNSA. CDR3 size: 12 residues. V lost 11 bases and J lost 5, with 15 bases in between. This CDR3 is CALNRRTYGYTF. As DNA, the CDR3 is TGTGCCCTCAACCGACGGACTTATGGCTACACCTTC. Drawing the rest from reference TRBV7-2 and TRBJ1-2, the complete variable domain is GAGVSQSPSNKVTEKGKDVELRCDPISGHTALYWYRQSLGQGLEFLIYFQGNSAPDKSGLPSDRFSAERTGGSVSTLTIQRTQQEDSAVYLCALNRRTYGYTFGSGTRLTVV.

This chain uses TRBV11-3 with TRBJ2-2; 12 bases agree with TRBD2. The V segment lost 5 bases and the J segment 7 bases; nucleotides outside the gene matches: 5. Germline values: CDR1 SGHNT, CDR2 YENEEA. The CDR3 totals 15 residues. The DNA for the CDR3 is TGTGCCAGCAGCCCACTAGCGGGAGGACACGGGGAGCTGTTTTTT. Amino acid sequence: CASSPLAGGHGELFF.

V is TRBV19 and J is TRBJ1-1, with D uncertain. This CDR3 contains 13 residues. Germline V gene data show CDR1 as LNHDA and CDR2 as SQIVND (reference sequence). Deletions cut 4 bases from V and 2 bases from J, with 8 bases between. For the CDR3, the DNA is TGTGCCAGTAGTACTGGGGTAAACACTGAAGCTTTCTTT. Translating it yields CASSTGVNTEAFF.

The genes are TRBV6-5 and TRBJ2-7; D is unresolved. The CDR3 runs 13 residues. Germline CDR1 reads MNHEY; CDR2 reads SVGAGI. Trimming took off 2 bases at V and 8 bases at J, with 13 bases between the two ends. CDR3 nucleotides: TGTGCCAGCAGTTACCCCGGGCAGGTCAAGCAGTACTTC. This sequence encodes CASSYPGQVKQYF.

A few counts support this clone. The rearrangement uses TRBV30 and TRBJ1-1; possible D gene TRBD1, 5 bases. CDR3 size: 12 residues. The germline CDR1 and CDR2 sequences are GTSNPN and SVGIG (reference sequence). V lost 2 bases to trimming and J lost 5 bases, with 9 bases between them. Here the CDR3 DNA reads TGTGCCTGGAGTCATGGGGGAACTGAAGCTTTCTTT. Translation gives CAWSHGGTEAFF.

The V call is TRBV28, the J call TRBJ2-3; TRBD2 might be the D (5 bases). Germline V gene lookup returns CDR1 MDHEN and CDR2 SYDVKM. The CDR3 spans 12 residues. V was pared by 8 bases and J by 3 bases, with 9 bases between. CDR3 residues: CASGRRTDTQYF. CDR3 in DNA: TGTGCCAGCGGGAGACGTACAGATACGCAGTATTTT.

The chain uses TRBV19 and TRBJ2-1, with 8 positions matching TRBD2. This CDR3 is built from 16 residues. The J segment lost 0 bases and the V segment lost 3 bases, leaving 4 bases of the junction unmatched. Germline CDR1 and CDR2: LNHDA and SQIVND (reference sequence). The CDR3 DNA sequence: TGTGCCAGTAGTATTTCGGGGGGGAGCTCCTACAATGAGCAGTTCTTC. It codes for CASSISGGSSYNEQFF.

The J gene is TRBJ1-1, the V gene TRBV5-4, with D unresolved. CDR1 is SGHNT and CDR2 is YYREEE in the germline V gene (reference sequence). This CDR3 spans 13 amino acids. The V and J ends lost 3 bases and 0 bases respectively, with 6 bases between them. CDR3 sequence: CASSSQMNTEAFF. In DNA, the CDR3 is TGTGCCAGCAGCTCACAGATGAACACTGAAGCTTTCTTT.

This clone was counted once. V is TRBV7-2 and J is TRBJ1-3; D is ambiguous. Trimming left V 3 bases short and J 2 bases short, with 11 bases between. The CDR3 covers 15 residues. CDR1 is SGHTA and CDR2 is FQGNSA in the germline V gene. The CDR3 DNA reads as TGTGCCAGCAGCTTGGTGCGGTTGCCTGGAAACACCATATATTTT. This translates into CASSLVRLPGNTIYF.

This clone was picked up a small number of times. The sample has other DNA sequences that encode this CDR3 too. The gene calls are TRBV6-1 and TRBJ2-5; D is unresolved. The CDR3 is made up of 12 amino acids. The germline V gene has CDR1 MNHNS and CDR2 SASEGT. Trimming pared 6 bases from V and 4 bases from J, leaving 9 bases between. The CDR3 spells CASRPERETQYF. CDR3 nucleotides: TGTGCCAGCAGACCAGAGCGAGAGACCCAGTACTTC.

This clone appeared once. V usage is TRBV6-5 and J usage is TRBJ2-3; D may correspond to TRBD1 or TRBD2 (6 bases each). Per the germline V gene, CDR1 is MNHEY and CDR2 is SVGAGI. This CDR3 spans 16 amino acids. V was clipped by 4 bases and J by 8 bases, with 22 bases between them. The CDR3 nucleotides read TGTGCCAGCAGTTCCGAGGGGGGAGCCGTGAGGGGTACGCAGTATTTT. As protein: CASSSEGGAVRGTQYF.

The chain joins TRBV5-4 to TRBJ2-7; a weak D match, TRBD2 (6 bases). Germline lookup yields CDR1 SGHNT and CDR2 YYREEE (reference sequence). The CDR3 consists of 13 residues. V was pared by 5 bases and J by 7 bases, with 16 bases between. The CDR3 bases are TGTGCCAGCAGGCCGCATTCGGCGGGAGAGCAGTACTTC. The encoded protein is CASRPHSAGEQYF.

This clone came up once. The chain has TRBV29-1 and TRBJ1-1; 7 nucleotides line up with TRBD1. The CDR3 loop spans 13 amino acids. The V gene's germline CDR1 is SQVTM and CDR2 ANQGSEA. J was trimmed by 8 bases and V by 2 bases; bases with no gene match: 8. CDR3 DNA: TGCAGCGTTGAACCAAGGACAGGACTAGAAGCTTTCTTT. Translating gives CSVEPRTGLEAFF.

The chain combines TRBV5-1 with TRBJ1-2; 11 bases map to TRBD1. V lost 1 base to trimming and J lost 4 bases; unmatched junction nucleotides: 3. Germline V lookup: CDR1 SGHRS, CDR2 YFSETQ. The length of the CDR3 is 15 residues. CDR3 amino acids: CASSLRTGGSYGYTF. The CDR3 bases are TGCGCCAGCAGCTTGCGGACAGGGGGCAGCTATGGCTACACCTTC.

The CDR3 spells CASSPVAGQGGEAFF. The CDR3 DNA is TGTGCCAGCAGTCCGGTGGCGGGACAGGGAGGTGAAGCTTTCTTT. V is TRBV28 and J is TRBJ1-1, with 9 bases identical to TRBD1. V lost 5 bases, J lost 7 bases, and 11 bases stayed unmatched. Germline loops: CDR1 MDHEN, CDR2 SYDVKM. CDR3 length: 15 residues. The full variable domain, rest sourced from reference TRBV28 and TRBJ1-1, is DVKVTQSSRYLVKRTGEKVFLECVQDMDHENMFWYRQDPGLGLRLIYFSYDVKMKEKGDIPEGYSVSREKKERFSLILESASTNQTSMYLCASSPVAGQGGEAFFGQGTRLTVV.

The genes are TRBV7-3 and TRBJ2-3; 13 nucleotides line up with TRBD2. The CDR3 runs 16 residues. Unmatched junction bases numbered 8, after V lost 5 bases and J lost 6 bases. Germline assignment: CDR1 SGHTA and CDR2 FQGTGA. Written as DNA, the CDR3 is TGTGCCAGCAGCGCACGGACTAGCGGGAGTCGCGATACGCAGTATTTT. Its translation is CASSARTSGSRDTQYF.

This chain connects TRBV7-6 to TRBJ1-2; no firm D call. V was cut by 5 bases and J by 5 bases, with 9 bases left in between. The CDR3 is 12 amino acids. In germline, CDR1 is SGHVS, CDR2 FNYEAQ. The CDR3 loop is CASSGLGYGYTF. The CDR3 bases are TGTGCCAGCAGCGGATTAGGGTATGGCTACACCTTC.